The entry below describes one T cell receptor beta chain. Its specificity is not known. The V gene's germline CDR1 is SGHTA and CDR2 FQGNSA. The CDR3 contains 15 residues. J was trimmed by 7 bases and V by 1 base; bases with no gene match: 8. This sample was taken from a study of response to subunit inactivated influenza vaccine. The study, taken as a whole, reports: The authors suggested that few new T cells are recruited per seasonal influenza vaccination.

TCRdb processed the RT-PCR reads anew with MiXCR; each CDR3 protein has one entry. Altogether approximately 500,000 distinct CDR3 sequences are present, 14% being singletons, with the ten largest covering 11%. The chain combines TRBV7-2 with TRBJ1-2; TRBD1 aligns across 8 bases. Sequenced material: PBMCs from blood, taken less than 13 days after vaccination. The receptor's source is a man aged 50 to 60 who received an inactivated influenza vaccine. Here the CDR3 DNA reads TGTGCCAGCAGCTTAGAACCAGGGGGCCTAGGTGGCTACACCTTC. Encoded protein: CASSLEPGGLGGYTF.